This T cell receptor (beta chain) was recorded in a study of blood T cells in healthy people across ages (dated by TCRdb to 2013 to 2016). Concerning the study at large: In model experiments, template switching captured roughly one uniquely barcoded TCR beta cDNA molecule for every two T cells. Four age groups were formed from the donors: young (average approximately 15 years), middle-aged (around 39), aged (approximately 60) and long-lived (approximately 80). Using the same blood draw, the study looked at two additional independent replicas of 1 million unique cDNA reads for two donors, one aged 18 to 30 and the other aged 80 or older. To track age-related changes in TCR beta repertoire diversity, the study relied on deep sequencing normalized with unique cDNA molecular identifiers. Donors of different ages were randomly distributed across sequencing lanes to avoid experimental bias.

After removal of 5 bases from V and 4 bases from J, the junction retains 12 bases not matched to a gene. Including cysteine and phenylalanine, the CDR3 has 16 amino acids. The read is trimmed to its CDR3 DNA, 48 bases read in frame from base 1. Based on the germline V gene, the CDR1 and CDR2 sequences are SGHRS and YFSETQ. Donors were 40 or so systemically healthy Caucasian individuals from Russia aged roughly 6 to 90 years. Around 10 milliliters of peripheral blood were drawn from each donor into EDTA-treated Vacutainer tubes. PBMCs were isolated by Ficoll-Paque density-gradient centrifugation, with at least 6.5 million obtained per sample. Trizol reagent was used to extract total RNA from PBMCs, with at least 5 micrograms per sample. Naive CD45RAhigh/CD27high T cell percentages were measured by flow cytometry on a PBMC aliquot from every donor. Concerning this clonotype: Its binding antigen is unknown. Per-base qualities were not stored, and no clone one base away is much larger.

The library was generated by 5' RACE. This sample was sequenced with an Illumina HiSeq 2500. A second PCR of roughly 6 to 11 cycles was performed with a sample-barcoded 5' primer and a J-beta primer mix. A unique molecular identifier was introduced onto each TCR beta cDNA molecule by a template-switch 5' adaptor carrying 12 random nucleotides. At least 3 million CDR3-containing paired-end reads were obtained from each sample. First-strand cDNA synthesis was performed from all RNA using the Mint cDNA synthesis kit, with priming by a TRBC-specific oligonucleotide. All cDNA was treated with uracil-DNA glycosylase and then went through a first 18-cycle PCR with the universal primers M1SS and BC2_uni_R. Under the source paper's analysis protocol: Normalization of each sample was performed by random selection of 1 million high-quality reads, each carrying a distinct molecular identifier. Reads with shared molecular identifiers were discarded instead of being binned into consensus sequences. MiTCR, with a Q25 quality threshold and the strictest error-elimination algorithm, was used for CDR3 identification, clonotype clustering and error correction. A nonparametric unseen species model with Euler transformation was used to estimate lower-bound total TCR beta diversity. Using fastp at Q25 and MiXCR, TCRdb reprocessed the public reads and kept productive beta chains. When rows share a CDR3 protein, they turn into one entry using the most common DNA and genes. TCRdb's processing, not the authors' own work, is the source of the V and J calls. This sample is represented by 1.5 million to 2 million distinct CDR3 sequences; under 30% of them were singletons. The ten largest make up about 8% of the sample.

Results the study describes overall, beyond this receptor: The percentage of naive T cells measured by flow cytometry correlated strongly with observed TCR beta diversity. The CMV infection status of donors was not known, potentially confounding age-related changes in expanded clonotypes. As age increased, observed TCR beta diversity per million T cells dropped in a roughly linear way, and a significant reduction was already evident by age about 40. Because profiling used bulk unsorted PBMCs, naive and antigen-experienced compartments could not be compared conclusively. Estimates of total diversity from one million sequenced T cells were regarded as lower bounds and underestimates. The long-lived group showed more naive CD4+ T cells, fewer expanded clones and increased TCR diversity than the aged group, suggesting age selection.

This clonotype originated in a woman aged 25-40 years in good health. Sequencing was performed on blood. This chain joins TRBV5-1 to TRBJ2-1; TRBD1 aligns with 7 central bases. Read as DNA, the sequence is TGCGCCAGCAGTTTCCCGCCGGGACAGAGTTACAATGAGCAGTTCTTC. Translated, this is CASSFPPGQSYNEQFF.